This TCR beta chain is drawn from a study of CD8 T cells in ankylosing spondylitis (dated by TCRdb to 2017 to 2019). At the level of the whole study: T cell receptor beta repertoires were profiled in healthy donors and ankylosing spondylitis patients so that disease-linked TCR variants could be found. The full study cohort was made up of about 24 ankylosing spondylitis patients and approximately 100 healthy donors. Peripheral blood was sampled, and synovial fluid was additionally collected from ankylosing spondylitis patients. Broader findings and caveats from the paper: The disease-linked clones were reported as significantly enriched in matched synovial fluid samples from ankylosing spondylitis patients. Some motif variants were previously reported in synovial fluid and blood of reactive arthritis patients, suggesting common disease-initiation mechanisms. The disease-linked clones showed a CD8+ phenotype and occurred at relatively low frequencies in peripheral blood. Blood from ankylosing spondylitis patients appeared to be characterized by a TCR beta motif composed of under ten highly homologous amino acid variants.

The CDR3 starts with the cysteine, ends with the phenylalanine, and has 13 residues. Only the CDR3 region is kept as DNA, spanning 39 bases read in frame from base 1. V loses 2 bases of germline sequence and J loses 1 base, and the interval between the two ends is 4 bases. The germline V gene (reference sequence) provides CDR1 WNHNN and CDR2 SYGVQD. There are many counts of this clonotype. Its antigen specificity is not known. No base-level quality is on record; no much larger clone is a single base apart. Sequencing took place on an Illumina HiSeq 2500. Quantitative 5'-RACE with molecular barcodes was used to prepare TCR beta libraries. Per the authors' processing: A new computational method based on a probabilistic model of VDJ rearrangement was used to identify disease-linked TCR variants. The public sequencing data were trimmed at Q25 with fastp and processed into clonotypes with MiXCR by TCRdb, which kept only in-frame beta chains. Rows matching on CDR3 protein sequence are summarized as one entry with the most common DNA and genes. The V and J calls come from TCRdb's annotation, not from the publication. In all, the sample holds some 240,000 distinct CDR3 sequences, and more than 20% of those were seen once. Of the sample, 0.6% to 0.75% falls within the top ten clones.

What was sequenced was blood, either unsorted or a sorted T cell fraction (not recorded which). The receptor chain draws on TRBV10-1 and TRBJ2-3; a confident D gene designation cannot be given. This receptor was obtained from a male donor with ankylosing spondylitis or in good health (not recorded which). The encoded CDR3 is CASSEAGTDTQYF. The DNA is TGCGCCAGCAGTGAGGCCGGCACAGATACGCAGTATTTT.